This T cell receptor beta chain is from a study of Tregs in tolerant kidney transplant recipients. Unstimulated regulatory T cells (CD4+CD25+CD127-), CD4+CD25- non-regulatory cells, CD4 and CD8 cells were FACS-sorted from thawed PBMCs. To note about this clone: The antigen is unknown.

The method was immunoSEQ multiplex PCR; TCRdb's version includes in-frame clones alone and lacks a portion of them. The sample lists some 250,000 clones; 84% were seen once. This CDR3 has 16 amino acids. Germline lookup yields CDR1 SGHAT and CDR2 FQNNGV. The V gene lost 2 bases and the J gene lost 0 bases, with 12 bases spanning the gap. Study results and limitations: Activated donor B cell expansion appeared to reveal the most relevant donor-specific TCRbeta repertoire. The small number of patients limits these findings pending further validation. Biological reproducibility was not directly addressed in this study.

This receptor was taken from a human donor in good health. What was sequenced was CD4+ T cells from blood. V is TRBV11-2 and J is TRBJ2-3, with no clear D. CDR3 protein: CASSLRLDRSTDTQYF. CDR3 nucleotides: TGTGCCAGCAGCTTACGCTTGGATCGGAGCACAGATACGCAGTATTTT.